The sequence of this T cell receptor beta chain was determined in a study of T cells after yellow fever vaccination (dated by TCRdb to between 2019 and 2020). Looking at the study overall: The SMART-Seq v4 Ultra Low Input RNA kit was used to prepare libraries from fractions with low cell numbers. To track T-cell clones before and after primary and booster YFV17D yellow fever vaccination, bulk TCR alpha and beta repertoires were sequenced longitudinally. Blood was collected at multiple timepoints before and after primary and secondary immunization, and bulk PBMC replicates and cell subsets were isolated. Two healthy male donors, one aged 18 to 30 and one aged 30 to 40 years, made up the cohort. Results and caveats for the whole study, not just this receptor: Compared with the primary T-cell response, the secondary T-cell response was weaker but faster, peaking on day 5 rather than day 15. The study included only two donors, which limits how far the findings can be generalized. Computational filtering was required because FACS-sorted repertoires could contain abundant contaminating clonotypes from the bulk population. Most clones expanded after primary vaccination were re-detected after the booster (96% of CD4 and 80% to 90% of CD8), suggesting broad memory maintenance. A small share of clonotypes was detected in both CD4 and CD8 compartments, with the overlap likely arising from convergent recombination.

The treatment or condition label corresponds to: live attenuated yellow fever vaccine strain. At every blood-draw timepoint, two biological replicates of bulk PBMCs were collected. PBMCs were isolated from peripheral blood using a standard Ficoll-Paque protocol. RNA was extracted with TriZol from bulk PBMCs, CD4 and CD8 fractions, and dextramer-positive and dextramer-negative fractions. From cysteine to phenylalanine, the CDR3 is 14 amino acids long. Only the CDR3 region is kept as DNA, spanning 42 bases read in frame from base 1. At the junction V is shortened by 5 bases and J by 7 bases; bases outside the gene matches: 6. This clonotype was seen many times. Its cognate antigen has yet to be identified. No base-level quality is on record; no much larger clone is a single base apart. TCR cDNA was synthesized by 5'RACE template switching, which introduced a universal primer site and unique molecular identifiers. Priming of cDNA synthesis was performed from both the TCR alpha and TCR beta constant segments. Libraries were amplified in two PCR steps, with sample barcodes and sequencing adapters added in the second step. Sequencing of libraries was performed on Illumina HiSeq 2500 (2x100 bp) or NovaSeq (2x150 bp). On the authors' methods: MIGEC handled demultiplexing of reads and collapsing into UMI consensus sequences, while MiXCR performed V(D)J alignment. Vaccine-responding clonotypes were defined with edgeR using replicate PBMC samples, requiring FDR below 0.01 and a log2 fold change above 5 up to day 15. Each bulk clonotype was labeled CD4 or CD8 based on which sequenced repertoire, CD4 or CD8, contained the clonotype at higher abundance. TCRdb reran the public reads through fastp at Q25 and MiXCR, keeping productive beta chains. Every distinct CDR3 protein forms one entry, paired with its most common genes and DNA. It is TCRdb's table, rather than the study itself, that gives the V and J calls and clone size. This sample has 500,000 to 650,000 distinct CDR3 sequences in its table, and less than 20% of those were observed once. Clones ranked in the top ten supply 15% to 20% of the sample.

This sequence uses TRBV12-3 or TRBV12-4 and TRBJ2-1, and TRBD2 matches 9 of the central bases. The sample consisted of PBMCs, taken around 5 days after the first yellow fever vaccination. The receptor's source is a man aged 18-30 years who received the YFV17D yellow fever vaccine. The CDR3 reads CASSALAGANEQFF. The sequence in DNA is TGTGCCAGCAGTGCATTAGCGGGGGCTAATGAGCAGTTCTTC.